Listed below are T cell receptor beta chains from one sample, sequenced in a study of breast tumors, draining lymph nodes, adjacent tissues. TCRdb reprocessed the multiplex PCR reads via MiXCR and lists one record per CDR3 protein. The top ten clones hold 2% to 2.5% of a sample with approximately 130,000 distinct CDR3 sequences, less than 25% of them seen once. Input material: axillary lymph node tissue. The source is a female donor with breast cancer. Some clones in this sample may be carry-over from other donors' samples. Both conserved end residues are part of each CDR3. Fields, in order: J gene, D gene, clone size, V gene, CDR3 DNA, CDR3 protein. D genes are given only for firm matches. A clone size is listed for some rows: how often the clone was seen (once, few, many), or a class if it is expanded.

J gene: TRBJ1-2
D gene: TRBD1
clone size: many
V gene: TRBV20-1
CDR3 DNA: TGCAGTGCTAGAGTTGGACAGGGGGGGCTCTATGGTGGCTACACCTTC
CDR3 protein: CSARVGQGGLYGGYTF

J gene: TRBJ1-2
D gene: NA
clone size: few
V gene: TRBV28
CDR3 DNA: TGTGCCAGCAGTCCCAGGGGCCACTTAGGTTTTAACTATGGCTACACCTTC
CDR3 protein: CASSPRGHLGFNYGYTF

J gene: TRBJ2-7
D gene: TRBD1
clone size: many
V gene: TRBV19
CDR3 DNA: TGTGCCAGTAGTAGGGACAGGGGGCCGTACGAGCAGTACTTC
CDR3 protein: CASSRDRGPYEQYF

J gene: TRBJ1-6
D gene: NA
clone size: many
V gene: TRBV7-9
CDR3 DNA: TGTGCCAGCAGCTCTCCCAAGAGGTTGGGGGATTCACCCCTCCACTTT
CDR3 protein: CASSSPKRLGDSPLHF

J gene: TRBJ2-5
D gene: NA
clone size: many
V gene: TRBV7-2
CDR3 DNA: TGTGCCAGCAGCGGCAGTAGGCGAGAGACCCAGTACTTC
CDR3 protein: CASSGSRRETQYF

J gene: TRBJ2-2
D gene: TRBD1
clone size: many
V gene: TRBV30
CDR3 DNA: TGTGCCTCTACGGGACAGGGGGCGGCCGGGGAGCTGTTTTTT
CDR3 protein: CASTGQGAAGELFF

J gene: TRBJ2-7
D gene: TRBD1
clone size: many
V gene: TRBV12-3/TRBV12-4
CDR3 DNA: TGTGCCAGCAGTTTATCGGGGACAGAGGCGCCCTACGAGCAGTACTTC
CDR3 protein: CASSLSGTEAPYEQYF

J gene: TRBJ1-2
D gene: NA
clone size: many
V gene: TRBV18
CDR3 DNA: TGTGCCAGCTCACCATCGGCGGACGTCGGCTACACCTTC
CDR3 protein: CASSPSADVGYTF

J gene: TRBJ1-4
D gene: NA
clone size: few
V gene: TRBV3-1
CDR3 DNA: TGTGCCAGCAGCCGACGACAGGTTAATGAAAAACTGTTTTTT
CDR3 protein: CASSRRQVNEKLFF

J gene: TRBJ2-2
D gene: TRBD2
clone size: NA
V gene: TRBV6-1
CDR3 DNA: TGTGCCAGCAAGTACTCTCGACTAGCGGGAGGCTCGAACACCGGGGAGATGTTTTTT
CDR3 protein: CASKYSRLAGGSNTGEMFF

J gene: TRBJ1-4
D gene: NA
clone size: many
V gene: TRBV6-5
CDR3 DNA: TGTGCCAGCACGGGGCAGGGTAATGAAAAACTGTTTTTT
CDR3 protein: CASTGQGNEKLFF

J gene: TRBJ2-6
D gene: NA
clone size: many
V gene: TRBV5-4
CDR3 DNA: TGTGCCAGCAGCTTACAGGGTTCTGGGGCCAACGTCCTGACTTTC
CDR3 protein: CASSLQGSGANVLTF

J gene: TRBJ2-3
D gene: TRBD2
clone size: NA
V gene: TRBV6-4
CDR3 DNA: TGTGCCAGCAGTGGAGGGACTAGCGGGAGTACAGATACGCAGTATTTT
CDR3 protein: CASSGGTSGSTDTQYF

J gene: TRBJ1-2
D gene: NA
clone size: many
V gene: TRBV5-6
CDR3 DNA: TGTGCCAGCAGCTTGGCTCCGGATTACTATGGCTACACCTTC
CDR3 protein: CASSLAPDYYGYTF

J gene: TRBJ2-7
D gene: TRBD1
clone size: NA
V gene: TRBV24-1
CDR3 DNA: TGTACCACCAGCGATTCCGGGACAGCACCCTACGAGCAGCACTTC
CDR3 protein: CTTSDSGTAPYEQHF

J gene: TRBJ1-3
D gene: NA
clone size: many
V gene: TRBV24-1
CDR3 DNA: TGTGCCACCAGTGAGAGTTCTGGAAACACCATATATTTT
CDR3 protein: CATSESSGNTIYF

J gene: TRBJ2-4
D gene: TRBD2
clone size: few
V gene: TRBV5-1
CDR3 DNA: TGCGCCAGCAGCTCTACTAGCGGGAGGGGTCTAAGGAACATTCAGTACTTC
CDR3 protein: CASSSTSGRGLRNIQYF

J gene: TRBJ2-7
D gene: TRBD2
clone size: many
V gene: TRBV20-1
CDR3 DNA: TGCAGTGCCTCCCACGATGGAGGCGGGAGGTACGAGCAGTACTTC
CDR3 protein: CSASHDGGGRYEQYF

J gene: TRBJ2-2
D gene: TRBD1
clone size: few
V gene: TRBV19
CDR3 DNA: TGTGCCAGTAGTACAGACAGGGGGCCGAGCACCGGGGAGCTGTTTTTT
CDR3 protein: CASSTDRGPSTGELFF

J gene: TRBJ2-7
D gene: TRBD2
clone size: NA
V gene: TRBV10-3
CDR3 DNA: TGTGCCACCAGTGAGTCGGCTAGCGGGAGTGGTTCCTACGAACAGTACTTC
CDR3 protein: CATSESASGSGSYEQYF

J gene: TRBJ1-2
D gene: TRBD1
clone size: many
V gene: TRBV30
CDR3 DNA: TGTGCCTGGAGTGTTGACAGGGGGCAGGGTGGCTACACCTTC
CDR3 protein: CAWSVDRGQGGYTF

J gene: TRBJ2-5
D gene: NA
clone size: NA
V gene: TRBV28
CDR3 DNA: TGTGCCAGCAGTAAATACCCGACAGGCAACAGGGAGACCCAGTACTTC
CDR3 protein: CASSKYPTGNRETQYF

J gene: TRBJ2-2
D gene: NA
clone size: many
V gene: TRBV9
CDR3 DNA: TGTGCCAGCAGCGTGGACGGGAGCGGCACCGGGGAGCTGTTTTTT
CDR3 protein: CASSVDGSGTGELFF

J gene: TRBJ2-1
D gene: NA
clone size: many
V gene: TRBV19
CDR3 DNA: TGTGCCAGTAGTATAGTGGGTATTAATGAGCAGTTCTTC
CDR3 protein: CASSIVGINEQFF

J gene: TRBJ2-1
D gene: TRBD2
clone size: many
V gene: TRBV2
CDR3 DNA: TGTGCCGCGGGGGGGAAAGGGGTAATCAATGAGCAGTTCTTC
CDR3 protein: CAAGGKGVINEQFF

J gene: TRBJ2-7
D gene: TRBD2
clone size: many
V gene: TRBV2
CDR3 DNA: TGTGCCAGCACTAAAAGGACTAGCGGGAGCGAGCAGTACTTC
CDR3 protein: CASTKRTSGSEQYF

J gene: TRBJ2-5
D gene: NA
clone size: many
V gene: TRBV9
CDR3 DNA: TGTGCCAGCAGCGCCCGACTAGGGGAGACCCAGTACTTC
CDR3 protein: CASSARLGETQYF

J gene: TRBJ2-1
D gene: TRBD2
clone size: many
V gene: TRBV20-1
CDR3 DNA: TGCAGTTCCGGGCCTAGCGGGAGGACTAGCGGTGAGCAGTTCTTC
CDR3 protein: CSSGPSGRTSGEQFF

J gene: TRBJ1-4
D gene: NA
clone size: NA
V gene: TRBV12-3/TRBV12-4
CDR3 DNA: TGTGCCAGCAGTCCTCCAGTGGGGGGGAATGAAAAACTGTTTTTT
CDR3 protein: CASSPPVGGNEKLFF

J gene: TRBJ2-1
D gene: NA
clone size: many
V gene: TRBV5-1
CDR3 DNA: TGCGCCAGCAGCTTGGGAGCCTACAATGAGCAGTTCTTC
CDR3 protein: CASSLGAYNEQFF

J gene: TRBJ2-5
D gene: TRBD2
clone size: NA
V gene: TRBV20-1
CDR3 DNA: TGCAGTGCTAGAGGGGGACTAGCGGGAGAAGAGACCCAGTACTTC
CDR3 protein: CSARGGLAGEETQYF

J gene: TRBJ2-4
D gene: NA
clone size: few
V gene: TRBV28
CDR3 DNA: TGTGCCAGCAGTTTTCCGGGGGAGAACATTCAGTACTTC
CDR3 protein: CASSFPGENIQYF

J gene: TRBJ2-3
D gene: NA
clone size: many
V gene: TRBV10-2
CDR3 DNA: TGCGCCAGCAGTGTCCGGAAGACAGATACGCAGTATTTT
CDR3 protein: CASSVRKTDTQYF

J gene: TRBJ1-3
D gene: NA
clone size: NA
V gene: TRBV18
CDR3 DNA: TGTGCCAGCTCATCCCGGACCTCTTCCCCGTACACCATATATTTT
CDR3 protein: CASSSRTSSPYTIYF

J gene: TRBJ2-7
D gene: NA
clone size: many
V gene: TRBV7-9
CDR3 DNA: TGTGCCAGCAGCCAGGGACACCCTGGCGAGCAGTACTTC
CDR3 protein: CASSQGHPGEQYF

J gene: TRBJ2-7
D gene: TRBD1
clone size: many
V gene: TRBV4-1
CDR3 DNA: TGCGCCAGCAGCCAAGGGACAGGGTCTACCCTTAAGGCCGAGCAGTACTTC
CDR3 protein: CASSQGTGSTLKAEQYF

J gene: TRBJ1-2
D gene: NA
clone size: many
V gene: TRBV2
CDR3 DNA: TGTGCCAGCAGTGACGCTGGGACGAAGTATGGCTACACCTTC
CDR3 protein: CASSDAGTKYGYTF

J gene: TRBJ2-3
D gene: NA
clone size: few
V gene: TRBV2
CDR3 DNA: TGTGCCAGCATGAGGGAGGTCGACACAGATACGCAGTATTTT
CDR3 protein: CASMREVDTDTQYF

J gene: TRBJ2-5
D gene: TRBD2
clone size: many
V gene: TRBV5-4
CDR3 DNA: TGTGCCAGCAGCACGGGACTACAAGAGACTCAGTACTTC
CDR3 protein: CASSTGLQETQYF

J gene: TRBJ2-5
D gene: TRBD1
clone size: many
V gene: TRBV3-1
CDR3 DNA: TGTGCCAGCAGCCAAGTTCCACCCGGGACAGGGGGAGAGACCCAGTACTTC
CDR3 protein: CASSQVPPGTGGETQYF